Below are 19 T cell receptor beta chains sequenced from a single sample in a study of cytomegalovirus exposure and HLA in healthy donors. TCRdb's table, derived via immunoSEQ multiplex PCR, lists solely in-frame clones and lacks some. In the table there are 200,000 to 250,000 clones, around four fifths of which are singletons. The sample consisted of PBMCs. The receptor source for this set is a woman between 18 and 29 years old in good health and CMV-seronegative.

This clone has just a few counts. V usage is TRBV10-1 and J usage is TRBJ2-7; 7 bases align to TRBD1. The CDR3 covers 15 residues. The junction had 17 bases not matched to a gene; V was cut back by 8 bases and J by 7 bases. Germline assignment: CDR1 WNHNN and CDR2 SYGVQD (reference sequence). DNA for the CDR3: TGCGCCAGCTCGGATCGGAGACAGGGCCGAAATGAGCAGTACTTC. Encoded protein: CASSDRRQGRNEQYF.

This clone was counted once. The chain has TRBV4-1 and TRBJ2-7, with D unresolved. V lost 0 bases and J 3 bases, leaving 6 bases between the germline ends. From germline, CDR1 is MGHRA and CDR2 YSYEKL. The length of the CDR3 is 13 residues. Here the CDR3 reads CASSQDSGYEQYF. The CDR3 region has the DNA TGCGCCAGCAGCCAAGATAGTGGCTACGAGCAGTACTTC.

This clone occurred a few times. The gene calls are TRBV5-4 and TRBJ2-7, with 9 nucleotides matching TRBD1. With 4 bases clipped from V and 7 bases from J, the junction kept 9 bases outside the gene matches. The length of the CDR3 is 14 residues. Germline CDR1 SGHNT, CDR2 YYREEE (reference sequence). CDR3 coding DNA: TGTGCCAGCAGCCTACAACAGGGGGCGCGAGAGCAGTACTTC. This translates into CASSLQQGAREQYF.

The V call is TRBV4-1, the J call TRBJ1-2; D perhaps matches TRBD1 (5 bases). This CDR3 contains 18 residues. Trimming shortened V by 0 bases and J by 3 bases, and 20 bases separated the two germline ends. Germline CDR1 reads MGHRA; CDR2 reads YSYEKL. The CDR3 reads CASSQDIPTGRDDYGYTF. CDR3 coding DNA: TGCGCCAGCAGCCAAGATATCCCGACCGGCCGGGACGACTATGGCTACACCTTC.

The J gene is TRBJ2-4, the V gene TRBV6-1; 8 bases agree with TRBD1. Trimming cost V 6 bases and J 2 bases; bases outside gene matches: 3. The CDR3 has 14 residues. CDR1 MNHNS and CDR2 SASEGT come from the germline V gene. CDR3 DNA: TGTGCCAGCAGGTGGACAGGGACCAAAAACATTCAGTACTTC. This sequence encodes CASRWTGTKNIQYF.

The chain uses TRBV6-5 and TRBJ1-1, with D perhaps matching TRBD1 (5 bases). Trimming removed 3 bases at V and 10 bases at J, with 18 bases between. The CDR3 has 14 amino acids. CDR1 MNHEY and CDR2 SVGAGI come from the germline V gene. Here the CDR3 DNA reads TGTGCCAGCAGTTATAGCGGAGGGACTCAGTTAGCTTTCTTT. It translates to CASSYSGGTQLAFF.

A single count supports this clone. The V gene is TRBV15, the J gene TRBJ2-5, with D hard to call. The CDR3 has 11 amino acids. Trimming removed 6 bases at V and 5 bases at J, with 7 bases between. CDR1 is LNHNV, CDR2 YYDKDF, per germline (reference sequence). For the CDR3, the DNA is TGTGCCACCAGGAAAACGGAGACCCAGTACTTC. This translates into CATRKTETQYF.

V usage is TRBV25-1 and J usage is TRBJ2-1, with 7 bases fitting TRBD2. CDR1 MGHDK and CDR2 SYGVNS come from the germline V gene. CDR3 length equals 17 residues. V lost 4 bases to trimming and J lost 6 bases; unmatched junction nucleotides: 15. CDR3 bases: TGTGCCAGCAGTGCCTCCAGCGGGACGGTCGCCGCCAATGAGCAGTTCTTC. As protein: CASSASSGTVAANEQFF.

The genes are TRBV6-1 and TRBJ1-1; weak D call: TRBD1 (5 bases). The germline V gene encodes CDR1 MNHNS and CDR2 SASEGT. Trimming took off 3 bases at V and 11 bases at J, with 13 bases between the two ends. The CDR3 runs 12 residues. The chain's CDR3 is CASSERRGSAFF. The DNA for the CDR3 is TGTGCCAGCAGTGAGCGCCGGGGGTCCGCTTTCTTT.

CDR3 residues: CASSIGGSYGYTF. In nucleotides, the CDR3 is TGTGCCAGTAGTATTGGGGGATCGTATGGCTACACCTTC. The genes are TRBV19 and TRBJ1-2, with D possibly matching TRBD1 (5 bases). Germline-derived CDR1 and CDR2 are LNHDA and SQIVND (reference sequence). Trimming shortened V by 3 bases and J by 5 bases, and 10 bases separated the two germline ends. This CDR3 spans 13 amino acids.

The V call is TRBV29-1, the J call TRBJ1-5; D gene unclear. Germline V CDR1 and CDR2: SQVTM, ANQGSEA. CDR3 length equals 13 residues. The V end lost 5 bases, the J end lost 2 bases, and 10 bases lay between the germline ends. CDR3 in amino acids: CSVSRGGNQPQHF. CDR3 bases: TGCAGCGTTAGCAGAGGTGGCAATCAGCCCCAGCATTTT.

The J gene is TRBJ2-7, the V gene TRBV19; TRBD1 agrees at 8 bases. The V gene end was trimmed by 6 bases and the J gene end by 1 base; junction bases not matched to a gene: 2. The CDR3 contains 13 residues. Germline V CDR1 and CDR2: LNHDA, SQIVND (reference sequence). CDR3 bases: TGTGCCAGTAGCTACAGGGGGTCCTACGAGCAGTACTTC. Its translation is CASSYRGSYEQYF. Full variable domain (rest looked up from reference TRBV19 and TRBJ2-7): DGGITQSPKYLFRKEGQNVTLSCEQNLNHDAMYWYRQDPGQGLRLIYYSQIVNDFQKGDIAEGYSVSREKKESFPLTVTSAQKNPTAFYLCASSYRGSYEQYFGPGTRLTVT.

The chain uses TRBV27 and TRBJ1-1, with 8 nucleotides matching TRBD1. V lost 0 bases to trimming and J lost 6 bases; unmatched junction nucleotides: 3. This CDR3 comprises 14 residues. Germline loops: CDR1 MNHEY, CDR2 SMNVEV (reference sequence). The CDR3 nucleotides are TGTGCCAGCAGTTTATCGTGGGGACAGGCTGAAGCTTTCTTT. Translation gives CASSLSWGQAEAFF.

This clone has just a few counts. The genes are TRBV5-6 and TRBJ1-5; 8 bases are a match to TRBD1. The CDR3 runs to 16 residues. J gave up 0 bases and V 4 bases, and 6 bases lay outside the gene matches. Germline lookup yields CDR1 SGHDT and CDR2 YYEEEE. CDR3 nucleotides: TGTGCCAGCAGCAGACGGGACAGGTATAGCAATCAGCCCCAGCATTTT. Its protein product is CASSRRDRYSNQPQHF. The entire variable domain, with the rest obtained from reference TRBV5-6 and TRBJ1-5, is as follows: DAGVTQSPTHLIKTRGQQVTLRCSPKSGHDTVSWYQQALGQGPQFIFQYYEEEERQRGNFPDRFSGHQFPNYSSELNVNALLLGDSALYLCASSRRDRYSNQPQHFGDGTRLSIL.

The V and J genes are TRBV5-6 and TRBJ1-2; TRBD1 agrees at 9 bases. The CDR3 is 17 amino acids. V shed 4 bases and J 4 bases; nucleotides not matched to a gene: 14. Germline CDR1 is SGHDT and CDR2 is YYEEEE. The CDR3 protein is CASSVPSGQGTFYGYTF. The CDR3 DNA sequence: TGTGCCAGCAGCGTACCTTCCGGACAGGGGACGTTCTATGGCTACACCTTC.

The genes are TRBV6-5 and TRBJ1-5, with TRBD1 identical over 7 bases. This CDR3 has 15 residues. V lost 6 bases, J lost 1 base, and 6 bases stayed unmatched. CDR1 and CDR2 from the germline V gene are MNHEY and SVGAGI. CDR3 in amino acids: CASRRQGGSNQPQHF. CDR3 nucleotide sequence: TGTGCCAGCAGGCGACAGGGAGGGAGCAATCAGCCCCAGCATTTT.

J is TRBJ2-1 and V is TRBV5-1; 11 bases agree with TRBD2. V dropped 4 bases and J dropped 6; count of bases not matched to a gene: 9. Looked up from germline, CDR1 is SGHRS and CDR2 is YFSETQ. CDR3 length: 16 amino acids. CDR3 loop: CASSTLAGGSFNEQFF. CDR3 bases: TGCGCCAGCAGCACCTTAGCGGGAGGGTCATTCAATGAGCAGTTCTTC.

This chain connects TRBV30 to TRBJ1-1, with D uncertain. Germline values: CDR1 GTSNPN, CDR2 SVGIG (reference sequence). This CDR3 comprises 12 residues. Trimming removed 5 bases from V and 4 bases from J, with 11 bases in between. The CDR3 coding sequence is TGTGCCTGGGGACGGGCAGGCACTGAAGCTTTCTTT. Its protein product is CAWGRAGTEAFF.

The chain is built from TRBV5-6 and TRBJ2-1; 13 positions match TRBD2. The J segment lost 6 bases and the V segment lost 2 bases, leaving 8 bases of the junction unmatched. Germline CDR1 and CDR2: SGHDT and YYEEEE. The length of the CDR3 is 17 residues. Here the CDR3 reads CASSFSWTSGSANEQFF. Here the CDR3 DNA reads TGTGCCAGCAGCTTCTCTTGGACTAGCGGGAGCGCCAATGAGCAGTTCTTC.